This TCR beta chain comes out of a study of technical replicates of blood from a few donors (dated by TCRdb to the late 2010s). Remarks on this clone: Its antigen is unknown. No qualities accompany the bases; no much larger clone lies one base away.

Libraries were prepared through the immunoSEQ multiplex PCR assay. The table was pulled from immuneACCESS by TCRdb, which kept in-frame rearrangements only. Such tables lose some clones; where checked, under half of the loss comes from unresolved V genes, and the rest has no known cause. In this sample the table shows 79,000 or so clones, roughly 91% of which occur a single time. The ten largest account for about 0.25% of the sample. The CDR3 holds 14 amino acids from the cysteine to the phenylalanine. Just CDR3 DNA is preserved here, 42 bases in frame from base 1. The CDR1 and CDR2 encoded by the germline V gene are SGHRS and YFSETQ. Trimming costs V 5 bases and J 5 bases, and their ends lie 16 bases apart.

The rearranged segments are TRBV5-1 and TRBJ2-5; the D segment could be TRBD1, given 6 matching bases. The receptor's source is a human donor in good health. Material: T cells isolated from PBMCs. The DNA sequence is as follows: TGCGCCAGCAGTTTACAGGGTTCGGGGGAGACCCAGTACTTC. The resulting protein is CASSLQGSGETQYF.